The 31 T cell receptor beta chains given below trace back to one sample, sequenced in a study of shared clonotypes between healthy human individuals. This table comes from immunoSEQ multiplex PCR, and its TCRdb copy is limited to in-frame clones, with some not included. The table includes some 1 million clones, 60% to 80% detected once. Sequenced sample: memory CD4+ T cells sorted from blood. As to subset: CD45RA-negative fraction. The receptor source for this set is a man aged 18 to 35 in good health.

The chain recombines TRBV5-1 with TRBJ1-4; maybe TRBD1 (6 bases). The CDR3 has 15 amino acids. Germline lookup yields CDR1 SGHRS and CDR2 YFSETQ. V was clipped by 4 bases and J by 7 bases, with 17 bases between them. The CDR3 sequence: CASSTGGRLREKLFF. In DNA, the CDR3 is TGCGCCAGCAGCACCGGGGGGCGTCTTCGTGAAAAACTGTTTTTT.

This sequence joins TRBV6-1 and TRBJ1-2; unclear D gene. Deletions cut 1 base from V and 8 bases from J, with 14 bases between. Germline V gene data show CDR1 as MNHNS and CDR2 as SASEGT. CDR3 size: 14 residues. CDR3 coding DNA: TGTGCCAGCAGTGAAGTCGTAGATATTGGAGGCTACACCTTC. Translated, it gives CASSEVVDIGGYTF.

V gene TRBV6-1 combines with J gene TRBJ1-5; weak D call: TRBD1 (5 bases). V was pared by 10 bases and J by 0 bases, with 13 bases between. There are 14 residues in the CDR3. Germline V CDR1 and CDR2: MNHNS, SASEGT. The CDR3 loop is CAIGGFNSNQPQHF. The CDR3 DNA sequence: TGTGCCATCGGGGGGTTCAATAGCAATCAGCCCCAGCATTTT.

This chain's CDR3 is CASSLAAGWTEAFF. The CDR3 DNA follows: TGTGCCAGCAGCTTAGCGGCGGGCTGGACTGAAGCTTTCTTT. The chain recombines TRBV7-2 with TRBJ1-1; D remains unclear. The CDR3 has 14 residues. Germline values: CDR1 SGHTA, CDR2 FQGNSA. V was trimmed by 0 bases and J by 5 bases, leaving 10 bases between them.

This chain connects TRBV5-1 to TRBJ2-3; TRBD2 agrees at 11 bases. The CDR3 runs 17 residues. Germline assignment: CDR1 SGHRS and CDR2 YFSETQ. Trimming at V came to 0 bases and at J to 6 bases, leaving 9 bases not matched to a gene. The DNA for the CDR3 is TGCGCCAGCAGCTTGGCCCAGATAGCGGGGGGGCAGGATACGCAGTATTTT. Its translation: CASSLAQIAGGQDTQYF.

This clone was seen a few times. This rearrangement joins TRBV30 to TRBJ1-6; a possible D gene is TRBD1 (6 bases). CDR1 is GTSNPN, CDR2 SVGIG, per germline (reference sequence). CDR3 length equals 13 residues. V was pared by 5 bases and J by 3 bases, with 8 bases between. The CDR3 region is CAWQQGYNSPLHF. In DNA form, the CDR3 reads TGTGCCTGGCAACAGGGCTATAATTCACCCCTCCACTTT.

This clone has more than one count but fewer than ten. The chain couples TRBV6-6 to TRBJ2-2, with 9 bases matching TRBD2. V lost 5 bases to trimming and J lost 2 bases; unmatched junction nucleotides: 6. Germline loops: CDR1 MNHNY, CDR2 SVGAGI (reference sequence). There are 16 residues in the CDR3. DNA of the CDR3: TGTGCCAGCAGTCCCGGACTAGCGAAAAACACCGGGGAGCTGTTTTTT. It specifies CASSPGLAKNTGELFF.

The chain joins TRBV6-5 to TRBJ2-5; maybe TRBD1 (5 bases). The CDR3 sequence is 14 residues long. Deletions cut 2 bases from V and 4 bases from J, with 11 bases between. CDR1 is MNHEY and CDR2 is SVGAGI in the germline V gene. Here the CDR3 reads CASSYHRPPETQYF. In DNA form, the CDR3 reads TGTGCCAGCAGTTACCACAGGCCACCAGAGACCCAGTACTTC.

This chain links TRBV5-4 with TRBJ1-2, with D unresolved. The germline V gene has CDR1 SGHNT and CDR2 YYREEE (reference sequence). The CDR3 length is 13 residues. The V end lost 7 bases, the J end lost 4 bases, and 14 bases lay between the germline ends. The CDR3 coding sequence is TGTGCCAGCTACCCCTGGACGGGCTATGGCTACACCTTC. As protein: CASYPWTGYGYTF. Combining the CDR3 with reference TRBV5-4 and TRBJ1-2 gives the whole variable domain ETGVTQSPTHLIKTRGQQVTLRCSSQSGHNTVSWYQQALGQGPQFIFQYYREEENGRGNFPPRFSGLQFPNYSSELNVNALELDDSALYLCASYPWTGYGYTFGSGTRLTVV.

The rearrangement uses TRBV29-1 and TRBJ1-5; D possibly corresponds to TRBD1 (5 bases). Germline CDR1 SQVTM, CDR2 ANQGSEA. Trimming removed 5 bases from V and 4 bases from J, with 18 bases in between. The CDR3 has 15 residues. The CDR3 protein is CSVIGVGGGNQPQHF. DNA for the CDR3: TGCAGCGTTATTGGGGTTGGCGGGGGGAATCAGCCCCAGCATTTT.

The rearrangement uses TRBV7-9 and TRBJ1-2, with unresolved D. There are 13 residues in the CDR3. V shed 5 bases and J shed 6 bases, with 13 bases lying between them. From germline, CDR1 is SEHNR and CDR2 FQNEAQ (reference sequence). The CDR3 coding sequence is TGTGCCAGCAGCCCGGGGTTTTCTAATGGCTACACCTTC. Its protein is CASSPGFSNGYTF. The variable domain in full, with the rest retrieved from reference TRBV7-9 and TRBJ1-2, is DTGVSQNPRHKITKRGQNVTFRCDPISEHNRLYWYRQTLGQGPEFLTYFQNEAQLEKSRLLSDRFSAERPKGSFSTLEIQRTEQGDSAMYLCASSPGFSNGYTFGSGTRLTVV.

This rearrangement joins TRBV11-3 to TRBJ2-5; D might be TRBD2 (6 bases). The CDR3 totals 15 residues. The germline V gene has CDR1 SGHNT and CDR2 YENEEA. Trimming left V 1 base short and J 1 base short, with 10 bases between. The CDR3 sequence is CASSLGGDSQETQYF. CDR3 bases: TGTGCCAGCAGCTTAGGTGGGGACTCCCAAGAGACCCAGTACTTC.

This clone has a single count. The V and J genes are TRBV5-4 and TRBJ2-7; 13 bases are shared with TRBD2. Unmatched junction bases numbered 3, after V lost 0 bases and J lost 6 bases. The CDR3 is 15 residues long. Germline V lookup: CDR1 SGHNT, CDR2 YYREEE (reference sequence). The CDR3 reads CASSLGTSGRGEQYF. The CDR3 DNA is TGTGCCAGCAGCTTGGGGACTAGCGGGAGAGGCGAGCAGTACTTC.

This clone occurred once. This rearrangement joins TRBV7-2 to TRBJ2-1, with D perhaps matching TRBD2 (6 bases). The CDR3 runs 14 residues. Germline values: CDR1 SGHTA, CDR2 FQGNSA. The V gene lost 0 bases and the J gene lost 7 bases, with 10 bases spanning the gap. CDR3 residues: CASSLAGLGNEQFF. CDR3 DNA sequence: TGTGCCAGCAGCTTAGCGGGACTGGGGAATGAGCAGTTCTTC.

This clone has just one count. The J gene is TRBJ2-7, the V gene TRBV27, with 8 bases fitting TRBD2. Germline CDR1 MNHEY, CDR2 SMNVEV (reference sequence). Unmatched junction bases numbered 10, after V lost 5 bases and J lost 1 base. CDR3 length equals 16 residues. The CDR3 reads CASSPLSLAGSYEQYF. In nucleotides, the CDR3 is TGTGCCAGCAGTCCTCTAAGTTTAGCGGGATCCTACGAGCAGTACTTC.

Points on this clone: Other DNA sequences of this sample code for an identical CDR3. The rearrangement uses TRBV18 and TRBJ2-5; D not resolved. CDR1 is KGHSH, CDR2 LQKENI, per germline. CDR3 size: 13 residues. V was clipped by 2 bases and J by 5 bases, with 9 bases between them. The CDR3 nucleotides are TGTGCCAGCTCACCAGGGTTAGGGGAGACCCAGTACTTC. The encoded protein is CASSPGLGETQYF.

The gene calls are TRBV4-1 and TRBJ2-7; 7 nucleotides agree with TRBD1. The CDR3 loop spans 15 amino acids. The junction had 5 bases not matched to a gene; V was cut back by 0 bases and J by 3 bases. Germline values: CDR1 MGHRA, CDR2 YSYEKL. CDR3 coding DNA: TGCGCCAGCAGCCAAGAAGCAGGGACAGACTACGAGCAGTACTTC. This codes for CASSQEAGTDYEQYF.

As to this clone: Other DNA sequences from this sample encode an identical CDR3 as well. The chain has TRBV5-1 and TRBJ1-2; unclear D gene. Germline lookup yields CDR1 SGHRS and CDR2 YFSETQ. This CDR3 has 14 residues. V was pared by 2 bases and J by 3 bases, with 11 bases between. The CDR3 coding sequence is TGCGCCAGCAGCTTAGACCGGGCCGACTATGGCTACACCTTC. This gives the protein CASSLDRADYGYTF.

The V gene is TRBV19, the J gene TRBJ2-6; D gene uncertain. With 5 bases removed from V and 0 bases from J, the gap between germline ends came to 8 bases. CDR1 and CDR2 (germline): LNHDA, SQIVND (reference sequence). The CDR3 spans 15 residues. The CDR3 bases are TGTGCCAGTAGTCAAGATGGCTCTGGGGCCAACGTCCTGACTTTC. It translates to CASSQDGSGANVLTF.

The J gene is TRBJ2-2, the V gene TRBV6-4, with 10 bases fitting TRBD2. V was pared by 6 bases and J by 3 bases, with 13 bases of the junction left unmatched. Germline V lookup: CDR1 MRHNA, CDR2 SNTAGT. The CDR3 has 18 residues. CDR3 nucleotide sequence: TGTGCCAGCAGCCAGAGCGGGAGGGCCGCGAAGGACACCGGGGAGCTGTTTTTT. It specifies CASSQSGRAAKDTGELFF.

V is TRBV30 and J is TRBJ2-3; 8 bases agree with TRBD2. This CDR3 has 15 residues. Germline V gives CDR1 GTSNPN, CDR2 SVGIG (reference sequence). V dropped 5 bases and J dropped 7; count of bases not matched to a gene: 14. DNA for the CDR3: TGTGCCTGGGCGGCCCGGGGGGGAGCAGGGAATACGCAGTATTTT. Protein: CAWAARGGAGNTQYF.

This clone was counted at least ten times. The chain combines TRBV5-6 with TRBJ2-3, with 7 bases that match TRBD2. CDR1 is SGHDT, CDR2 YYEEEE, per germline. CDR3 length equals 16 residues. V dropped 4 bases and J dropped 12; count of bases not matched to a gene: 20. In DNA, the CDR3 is TGTGCCAGCAGCCCCATTACGGGGGGAGTAACAATGACCCAGTATTTT. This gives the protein CASSPITGGVTMTQYF.

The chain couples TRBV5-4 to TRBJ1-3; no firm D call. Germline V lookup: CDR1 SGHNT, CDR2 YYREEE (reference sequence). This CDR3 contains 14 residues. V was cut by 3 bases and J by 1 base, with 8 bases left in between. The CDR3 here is CASSSRASGNTIYF. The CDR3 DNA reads TGTGCCAGCAGCTCTAGGGCTTCTGGAAACACCATATATTTT. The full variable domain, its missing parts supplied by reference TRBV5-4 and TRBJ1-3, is ETGVTQSPTHLIKTRGQQVTLRCSSQSGHNTVSWYQQALGQGPQFIFQYYREEENGRGNFPPRFSGLQFPNYSSELNVNALELDDSALYLCASSSRASGNTIYFGEGSWLTVV.

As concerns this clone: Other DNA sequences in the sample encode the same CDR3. The CDR3 DNA is TGTGCCAGCAGCCTGGACACAGGGCCGAACACTGAAGCTTTCTTT. Its translation: CASSLDTGPNTEAFF. The chain combines TRBV7-9 with TRBJ1-1; a possible D gene is TRBD1 (6 bases). CDR3 length equals 15 residues. The V gene lost 5 bases and the J gene lost 1 base, with 14 bases spanning the gap. From germline, CDR1 is SEHNR and CDR2 FQNEAQ (reference sequence). The whole variable domain, filled in from reference TRBV7-9 and TRBJ1-1, reads DTGVSQNPRHKITKRGQNVTFRCDPISEHNRLYWYRQTLGQGPEFLTYFQNEAQLEKSRLLSDRFSAERPKGSFSTLEIQRTEQGDSAMYLCASSLDTGPNTEAFFGQGTRLTVV.

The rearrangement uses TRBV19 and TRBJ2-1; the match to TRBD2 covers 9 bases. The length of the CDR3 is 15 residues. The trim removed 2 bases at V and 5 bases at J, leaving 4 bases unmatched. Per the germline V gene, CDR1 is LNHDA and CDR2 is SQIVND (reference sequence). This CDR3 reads CASSIFSGSNNEQFF. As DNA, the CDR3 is TGTGCCAGTAGTATATTTAGCGGGAGCAACAATGAGCAGTTCTTC.

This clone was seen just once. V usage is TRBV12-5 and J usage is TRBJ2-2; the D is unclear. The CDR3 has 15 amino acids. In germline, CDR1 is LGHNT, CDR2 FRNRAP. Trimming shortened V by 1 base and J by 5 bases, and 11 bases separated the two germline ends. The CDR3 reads CASGLGLAITGELFF. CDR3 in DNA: TGTGCTAGTGGTTTGGGACTGGCGATAACCGGGGAGCTGTTTTTT.

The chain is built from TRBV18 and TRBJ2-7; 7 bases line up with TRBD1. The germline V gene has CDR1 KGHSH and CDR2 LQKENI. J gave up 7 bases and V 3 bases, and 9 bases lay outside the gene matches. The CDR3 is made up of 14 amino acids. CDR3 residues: CASSPGQASLEQYF. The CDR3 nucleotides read TGTGCCAGCTCACCCGGACAGGCCTCTTTGGAGCAGTACTTC.

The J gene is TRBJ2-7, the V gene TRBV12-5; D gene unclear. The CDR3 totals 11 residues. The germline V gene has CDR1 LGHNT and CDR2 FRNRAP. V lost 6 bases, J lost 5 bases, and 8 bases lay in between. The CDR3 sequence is CASGIWDEQYF. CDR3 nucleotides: TGTGCTAGTGGAATTTGGGACGAGCAGTACTTC.

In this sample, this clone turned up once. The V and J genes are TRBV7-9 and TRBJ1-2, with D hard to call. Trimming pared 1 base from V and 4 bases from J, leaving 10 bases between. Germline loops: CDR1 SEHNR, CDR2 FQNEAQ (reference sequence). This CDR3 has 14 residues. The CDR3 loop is CASSLGAQSYGYTF. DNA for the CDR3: TGTGCCAGCAGCTTAGGAGCCCAAAGCTATGGCTACACCTTC.

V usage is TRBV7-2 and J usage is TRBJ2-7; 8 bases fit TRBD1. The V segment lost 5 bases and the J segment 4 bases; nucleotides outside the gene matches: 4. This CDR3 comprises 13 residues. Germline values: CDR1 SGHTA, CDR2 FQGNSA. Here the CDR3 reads CASSKTGGYEQYF. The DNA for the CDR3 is TGTGCCAGCAGCAAAACAGGGGGATACGAGCAGTACTTC.

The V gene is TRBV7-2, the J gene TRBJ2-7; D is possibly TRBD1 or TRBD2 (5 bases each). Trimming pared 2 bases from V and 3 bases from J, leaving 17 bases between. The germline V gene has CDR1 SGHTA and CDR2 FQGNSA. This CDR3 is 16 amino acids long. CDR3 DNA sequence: TGTGCCAGCAGCTTAAATGGCGACCCGAGGGGCTACGAGCAGTACTTC. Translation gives CASSLNGDPRGYEQYF.